These 27 T cell receptor beta chains share one sample of origin, sequenced in a study of Tregs in tolerant kidney transplant recipients. Sequencing was performed with immunoSEQ multiplex PCR; in TCRdb, only in-frame clones are kept and a portion is missing. The profile shows 95,000 to 120,000 clones, 90% of them singletons. Source: CD4+ T cells from blood, taken before the transplant. Receptors originate from a human donor who received a combined kidney and bone marrow transplant.

The CDR3 spells CSVVEREIGNEQFF. CDR3 sequence (DNA): TGCAGCGTGGTGGAGCGGGAGATCGGTAATGAGCAGTTCTTC. The chain recombines TRBV29-1 with TRBJ2-1, with TRBD2 identical over 8 bases. The CDR3 has 14 residues. Germline V gives CDR1 SQVTM, CDR2 ANQGSEA. Trimming removed 6 bases from V and 7 bases from J; junction bases left unmatched: 11.

The gene calls are TRBV7-6 and TRBJ1-4; 10 nucleotides match TRBD1. The J segment lost 7 bases and the V segment lost 10 bases, leaving 6 bases of the junction unmatched. This CDR3 contains 13 residues. Germline-derived CDR1 and CDR2 are SGHVS and FNYEAQ. The CDR3 nucleotides are TGTGCCAAACCCCGGGACAGGGGTGAAAAACTGTTTTTT. It specifies CAKPRDRGEKLFF.

J is TRBJ2-1 and V is TRBV7-8; D uncertain. CDR1 and CDR2 (germline): SGHVS, FQNEAQ. This CDR3 has 13 residues. Trimming removed 2 bases from V and 5 bases from J, with 7 bases in between. The CDR3 nucleotides read TGTGCCAGCAGCTTATCCCGCGACAATGAGCAGTTCTTC. Translating gives CASSLSRDNEQFF. Variable domain in full (rest from reference TRBV7-8 and TRBJ2-1): GAGVSQSPRYKVAKRGQDVALRCDPISGHVSLFWYQQALGQGPEFLTYFQNEAQLDKSGLPSDRFFAERPEGSVSTLKIQRTQQEDSAVYLCASSLSRDNEQFFGPGTRLTVL.

The V and J genes are TRBV27 and TRBJ1-2; 8 nucleotides agree with TRBD1. Germline-derived CDR1 and CDR2 are MNHEY and SMNVEV (reference sequence). After removal of 5 bases from V and 4 bases from J, the junction contained 6 bases not matched to a gene. This CDR3 comprises 14 residues. CDR3 residues: CASSTGQGVYGYTF. The CDR3 DNA is TGTGCCAGCAGTACCGGACAGGGAGTCTATGGCTACACCTTC.

This clone appeared a few times. V gene TRBV10-2 combines with J gene TRBJ1-2; TRBD1 aligns across 8 bases. After removal of 4 bases from V and 10 bases from J, the junction contained 11 bases not matched to a gene. Germline assignment: CDR1 WSHSY and CDR2 SAAADI. This CDR3 has 14 residues. CDR3 in amino acids: CASSAPTGGIDYTF. CDR3 DNA sequence: TGCGCCAGCAGTGCCCCAACAGGGGGAATAGACTACACCTTC.

This clone showed up just once. J is TRBJ2-2 and V is TRBV14; a possible D gene is TRBD1 (5 bases). Looked up from germline, CDR1 is SGHDN and CDR2 is FVKESK. The CDR3 runs 17 residues. V was clipped by 7 bases and J by 6 bases, with 24 bases between them. CDR3 in DNA: TGTGCCAGCACCAGCCCCGACAGTGCATATAATTCCGGGGAGCTGTTTTTT. This gives the protein CASTSPDSAYNSGELFF.

The CDR3 nucleotides are TGTGCCAGCAGCCCCGGGACAGGGTCCACTGAAGCTTTCTTT. Translating it yields CASSPGTGSTEAFF. The rearrangement links TRBV5-4 to TRBJ1-1, with 9 bases that match TRBD1. The CDR3 is made up of 14 amino acids. Unmatched junction bases numbered 5, after V lost 4 bases and J lost 4 bases. CDR1 is SGHNT, CDR2 YYREEE, per germline (reference sequence).

J is TRBJ1-3 and V is TRBV7-2, with a tentative D call TRBD1 (5 bases). Looked up from germline, CDR1 is SGHTA and CDR2 is FQGNSA. V was pared by 1 base and J by 0 bases, with 10 bases between. The CDR3 spans 16 residues. CDR3 in amino acids: CASSLVTGTSGNTIYF. The CDR3 coding sequence is TGTGCCAGCAGCTTAGTCACAGGAACCTCTGGAAACACCATATATTTT.

This clone appeared once. V and J are TRBV11-2 and TRBJ2-5, with 16 bases that match TRBD2. Germline V CDR1 and CDR2: SGHAT, FQNNGV. V was pared by 5 bases and J by 3 bases, with 9 bases of the junction left unmatched. The CDR3 loop spans 18 amino acids. The CDR3 reads CASSPRGLAGGAKETQYF. The CDR3 DNA reads as TGTGCCAGCAGCCCGAGGGGACTAGCGGGGGGGGCGAAAGAGACCCAGTACTTC.

The V gene is TRBV6-5, the J gene TRBJ1-5; 8 bases match TRBD1. The CDR3 length is 15 residues. V dropped 6 bases and J dropped 1; count of bases not matched to a gene: 5. Germline V gene lookup returns CDR1 MNHEY and CDR2 SVGAGI. CDR3 sequence (DNA): TGTGCCAGCAGGTCCGGGACAGGAAGCAATCAGCCCCAGCATTTT. Translation gives CASRSGTGSNQPQHF.

This rearrangement joins TRBV21-1 to TRBJ2-7; the DNA was not compared with TRBD2, the D call given in the table. TRBV21-1 is marked as a pseudogene. CDR3 length: 15 amino acids. The CDR3 here is CATTTALAGNYEQYF. For the CDR3, the DNA is TGTGCCACCACGACTGCACTAGCGGGGAACTACGAGCAGTACTTC.

The gene calls are TRBV27 and TRBJ2-1, with TRBD2 matching over 10 bases. The CDR3 consists of 18 residues. CDR1 is MNHEY and CDR2 is SMNVEV in the germline V gene (reference sequence). V lost 6 bases to trimming and J lost 7 bases; unmatched junction nucleotides: 18. The CDR3 region has the DNA TGTGCCAGCAGCCCATGGGGGGAGCGGGAGGGCCGCGGAAATGAGCAGTTCTTC. This encodes CASSPWGEREGRGNEQFF.

The chain recombines TRBV19 with TRBJ2-5; the match to TRBD2 covers 13 bases. This CDR3 spans 17 amino acids. Germline CDR1 is LNHDA and CDR2 is SQIVND (reference sequence). Trimming at V came to 4 bases and at J to 6 bases, leaving 11 bases not matched to a gene. The CDR3 DNA reads as TGTGCCAGTAGTACACGGACTAGCGGGAGTTCGATTAAGACCCAGTACTTC. Translated, it gives CASSTRTSGSSIKTQYF.

The chain joins TRBV5-4 to TRBJ1-1; perhaps TRBD1 as D (6 bases). CDR1 is SGHNT, CDR2 YYREEE, per germline (reference sequence). This CDR3 spans 14 amino acids. V was clipped by 4 bases and J by 4 bases, with 14 bases between them. This CDR3 reads CASSRSQGSTEAFF. CDR3 DNA: TGTGCCAGCAGCCGATCACAGGGAAGCACTGAAGCTTTCTTT.

The chain links TRBV20-1 to TRBJ1-2; D ambiguous. This CDR3 has 11 residues. Germline V gene data show CDR1 as DFQATT and CDR2 as SNEGSKA (reference sequence). With 6 bases removed from V and 8 bases from J, the gap between germline ends came to 13 bases. CDR3: CSAYTRVGYTF. The DNA of the CDR3 is TGCAGTGCCTACACTAGGGTAGGCTACACCTTC.

The sample holds a few counts of this clone. The V call is TRBV5-4, the J call TRBJ1-2, with D unresolved. Germline-derived CDR1 and CDR2 are SGHNT and YYREEE (reference sequence). The CDR3 is 13 residues long. V lost 0 bases, J lost 2 bases, and 5 bases lay in between. The CDR3 region is CASSLAQNYGYTF. The CDR3 nucleotides read TGTGCCAGCAGCTTGGCACAGAACTATGGCTACACCTTC.

The CDR3: CASSLVLAGTGELFF. CDR3 nucleotides: TGCGCCAGCAGCTTGGTTCTAGCGGGCACCGGGGAGCTGTTTTTT. The chain is built from TRBV5-1 and TRBJ2-2; 8 bases line up with TRBD2. Per the germline V gene, CDR1 is SGHRS and CDR2 is YFSETQ. The V gene end was trimmed by 0 bases and the J gene end by 4 bases; junction bases not matched to a gene: 2. The CDR3 is 15 residues long.

The chain has TRBV2 and TRBJ1-2; D is unclear. Per germline, CDR1 SNHLY and CDR2 FYNNEI. The CDR3 contains 14 residues. Trimming shortened V by 1 base and J by 4 bases, and 10 bases separated the two germline ends. The CDR3 spells CASSEGAGIYGYTF. In nucleotides, the CDR3 is TGTGCCAGCAGTGAAGGGGCGGGTATCTATGGCTACACCTTC.

The DNA for the CDR3 is TGTGCCAGTCAGACAGTCCTTCGCTCCTACAATGAGCAGTTCTTC. Residues: CASQTVLRSYNEQFF. V is TRBV6-4 and J is TRBJ2-1, with D perhaps matching TRBD1 (5 bases). V was shortened by 9 bases and J by 0 bases, with 15 bases between the two germline ends. The germline V gene has CDR1 MRHNA and CDR2 SNTAGT. The CDR3 runs 15 residues.

The chain has TRBV4-3 and TRBJ1-1; 7 bases line up with TRBD1. The length of the CDR3 is 15 residues. V trimming: 3 bases; J trimming: 1 base; junction bases outside the gene matches: 5. Germline-derived CDR1 and CDR2 are LGHNA and YSLEER. The chain's CDR3 is CASSHPGQANTEAFF. CDR3 in DNA: TGCGCCAGCAGCCATCCCGGACAGGCGAACACTGAAGCTTTCTTT.

This clone was counted once. The chain employs TRBV7-9 and TRBJ1-1; 9 bases align to TRBD1. This CDR3 has 14 amino acids. After removal of 5 bases from V and 5 bases from J, the junction contained 6 bases not matched to a gene. From germline, CDR1 is SEHNR and CDR2 FQNEAQ (reference sequence). The CDR3 protein is CASSRGQGGTEAFF. The CDR3 DNA reads TGTGCCAGCAGCCGGGGACAGGGCGGTACTGAAGCTTTCTTT.

The chain couples TRBV5-1 to TRBJ1-3; D remains unclear. The germline V gene has CDR1 SGHRS and CDR2 YFSETQ. The V and J ends lost 0 bases and 2 bases respectively, with 3 bases between them. The length of the CDR3 is 13 residues. As DNA, the CDR3 is TGCGCCAGCAGCTTGGTAGCTGGAAACACCATATATTTT. It codes for CASSLVAGNTIYF.

The chain uses TRBV7-2 and TRBJ2-3, with a weak D call TRBD1 (5 bases). Trimming removed 1 base at V and 1 base at J, with 9 bases between. Germline assignment: CDR1 SGHTA and CDR2 FQGNSA. The CDR3 runs 15 residues. DNA for the CDR3: TGTGCCAGCAGCTTAGATATAGGGGGCACAGATACGCAGTATTTT. Translated, it gives CASSLDIGGTDTQYF.

The CDR3 sequence is CASIQGRGTEAFF. CDR3 bases: TGTGCCAGCATCCAAGGGAGGGGCACTGAAGCTTTCTTT. This chain uses TRBV7-9 with TRBJ1-1; possibly TRBD1 for D (5 bases). The germline gives CDR1 SEHNR, CDR2 FQNEAQ (reference sequence). The CDR3 is 13 residues long. V was shortened by 7 bases and J by 4 bases, with 13 bases between the two germline ends.

The gene calls are TRBV19 and TRBJ1-2; 8 nucleotides align to TRBD1. Germline V gene data show CDR1 as LNHDA and CDR2 as SQIVND (reference sequence). This CDR3 is 15 amino acids long. V was clipped by 5 bases and J by 5 bases; unmatched bases: 10. The CDR3 region is CASSVPGGAEYGYTF. The DNA for the CDR3 is TGTGCCAGTAGTGTCCCAGGGGGCGCAGAGTATGGCTACACCTTC. The variable domain in full, with the rest retrieved from reference TRBV19 and TRBJ1-2, is DGGITQSPKYLFRKEGQNVTLSCEQNLNHDAMYWYRQDPGQGLRLIYYSQIVNDFQKGDIAEGYSVSREKKESFPLTVTSAQKNPTAFYLCASSVPGGAEYGYTFGSGTRLTVV.

The chain couples TRBV5-8 to TRBJ2-2, with D possibly matching TRBD1 (5 bases). CDR1 and CDR2 (germline): SGHTS, YDEGEE. The V and J ends lost 5 bases and 1 base respectively, with 12 bases between them. CDR3 length: 15 amino acids. CDR3 region: CASRVRVRNTGELFF. In DNA form, the CDR3 reads TGTGCCAGCAGGGTCAGGGTCCGGAACACCGGGGAGCTGTTTTTT.

The chain links TRBV9 to TRBJ1-1; maybe TRBD1 (5 bases). Germline V gene lookup returns CDR1 SGDLS and CDR2 YYNGEE. This CDR3 region has 18 residues. The V end was cut by 0 bases, the J end by 2 bases, with 20 bases between. This CDR3 reads CASSVGVGGGQGNTEAFF. The CDR3 DNA reads TGTGCCAGCAGCGTAGGAGTCGGCGGAGGGCAGGGTAACACTGAAGCTTTCTTT.